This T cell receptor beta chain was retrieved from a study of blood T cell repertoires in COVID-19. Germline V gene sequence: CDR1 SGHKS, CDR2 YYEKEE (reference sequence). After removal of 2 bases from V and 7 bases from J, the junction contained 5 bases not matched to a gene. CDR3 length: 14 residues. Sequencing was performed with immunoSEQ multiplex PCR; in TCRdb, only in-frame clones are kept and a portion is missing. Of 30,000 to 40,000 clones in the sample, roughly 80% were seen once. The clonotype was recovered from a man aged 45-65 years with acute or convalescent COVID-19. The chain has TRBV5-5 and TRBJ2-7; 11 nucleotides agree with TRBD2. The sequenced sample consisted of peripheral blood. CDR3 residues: CASSLLAGDGEQYF. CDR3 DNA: TGTGCCAGCAGCTTACTAGCGGGAGACGGAGAGCAGTACTTC.